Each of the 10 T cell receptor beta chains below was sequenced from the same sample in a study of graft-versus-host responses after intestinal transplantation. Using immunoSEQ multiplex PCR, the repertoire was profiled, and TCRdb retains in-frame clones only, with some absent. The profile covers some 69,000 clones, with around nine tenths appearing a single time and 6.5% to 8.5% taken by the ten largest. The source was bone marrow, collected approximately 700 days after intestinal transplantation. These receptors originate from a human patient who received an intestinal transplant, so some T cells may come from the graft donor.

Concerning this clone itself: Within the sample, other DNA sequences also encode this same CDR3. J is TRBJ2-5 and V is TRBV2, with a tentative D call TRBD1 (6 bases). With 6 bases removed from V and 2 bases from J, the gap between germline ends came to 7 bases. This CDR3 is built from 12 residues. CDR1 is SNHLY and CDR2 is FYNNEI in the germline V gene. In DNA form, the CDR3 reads TGTGCCAGCAGGGACAGTCAAGAGACCCAGTACTTC. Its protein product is CASRDSQETQYF.

CDR3 in amino acids: CASSWGGLAVYEQYF. The CDR3 DNA follows: TGTGCCAGCAGTTGGGGAGGTCTAGCCGTCTACGAGCAGTACTTC. The rearrangement uses TRBV27 and TRBJ2-7, with a possible D match to TRBD2 (6 bases). V was pared by 4 bases and J by 3 bases, with 16 bases between. The CDR3 length is 15 residues. From germline, CDR1 is MNHEY and CDR2 SMNVEV (reference sequence).

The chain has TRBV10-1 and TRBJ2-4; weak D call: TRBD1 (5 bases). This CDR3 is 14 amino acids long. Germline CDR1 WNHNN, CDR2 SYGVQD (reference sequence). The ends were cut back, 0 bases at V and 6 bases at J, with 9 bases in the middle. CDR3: CASSESATVNIQYF. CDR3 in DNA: TGCGCCAGCAGTGAGTCAGCGACAGTAAACATTCAGTACTTC.

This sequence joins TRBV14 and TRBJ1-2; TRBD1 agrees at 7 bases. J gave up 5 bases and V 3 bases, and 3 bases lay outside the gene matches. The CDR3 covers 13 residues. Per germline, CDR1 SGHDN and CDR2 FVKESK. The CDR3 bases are TGTGCCAGCAGCCACAGGGGGGCGTATGGCTACACCTTC. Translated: CASSHRGAYGYTF. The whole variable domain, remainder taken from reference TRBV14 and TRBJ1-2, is EAGVTQFPSHSVIEKGQTVTLRCDPISGHDNLYWYRRVMGKEIKFLLHFVKESKQDESGMPNNRFLAERTGGTYSTLKVQPAELEDSGVYFCASSHRGAYGYTFGSGTRLTVV.

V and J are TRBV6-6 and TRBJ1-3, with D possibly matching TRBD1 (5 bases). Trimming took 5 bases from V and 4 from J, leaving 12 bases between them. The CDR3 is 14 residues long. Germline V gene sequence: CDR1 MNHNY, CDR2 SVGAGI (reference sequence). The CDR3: CASSPGLSGNTIYF. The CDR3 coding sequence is TGTGCCAGCAGTCCGGGACTTTCCGGAAACACCATATATTTT.

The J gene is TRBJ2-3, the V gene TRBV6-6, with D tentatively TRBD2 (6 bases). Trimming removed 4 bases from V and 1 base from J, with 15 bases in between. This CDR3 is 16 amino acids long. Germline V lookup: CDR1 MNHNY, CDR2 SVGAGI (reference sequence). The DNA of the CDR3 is TGTGCCAGCAGTTTCCTTCGTTGGGGGGGCACAGATACGCAGTATTTT. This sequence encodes CASSFLRWGGTDTQYF.

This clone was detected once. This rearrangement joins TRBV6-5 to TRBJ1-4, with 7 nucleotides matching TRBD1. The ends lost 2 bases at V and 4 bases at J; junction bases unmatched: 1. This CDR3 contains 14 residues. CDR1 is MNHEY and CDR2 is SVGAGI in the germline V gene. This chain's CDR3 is CASSYAGGNEKLFF. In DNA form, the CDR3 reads TGTGCCAGCAGTTACGCAGGGGGTAATGAAAAACTGTTTTTT.

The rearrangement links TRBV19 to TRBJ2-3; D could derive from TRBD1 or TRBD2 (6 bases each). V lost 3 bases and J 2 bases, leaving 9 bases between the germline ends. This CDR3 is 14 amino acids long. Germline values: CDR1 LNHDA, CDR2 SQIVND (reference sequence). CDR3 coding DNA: TGTGCCAGTAGTATGGGGGGCCACACAGATACGCAGTATTTT. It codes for CASSMGGHTDTQYF.

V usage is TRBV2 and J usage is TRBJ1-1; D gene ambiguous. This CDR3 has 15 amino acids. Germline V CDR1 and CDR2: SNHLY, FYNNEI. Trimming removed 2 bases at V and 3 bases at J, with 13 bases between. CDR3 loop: CASSERGGPYTEAFF. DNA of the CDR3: TGTGCCAGCAGTGAACGCGGAGGACCTTACACTGAAGCTTTCTTT. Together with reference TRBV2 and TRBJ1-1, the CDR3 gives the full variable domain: EPEVTQTPSHQVTQMGQEVILRCVPISNHLYFYWYRQILGQKVEFLVSFYNNEISEKSEIFDDQFSVERPDGSNFTLKIRSTKLEDSAMYFCASSERGGPYTEAFFGQGTRLTVV.

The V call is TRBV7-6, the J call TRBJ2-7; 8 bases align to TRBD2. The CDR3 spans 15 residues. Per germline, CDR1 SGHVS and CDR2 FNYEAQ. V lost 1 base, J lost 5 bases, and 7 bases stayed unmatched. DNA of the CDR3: TGTGCCAGCAGCTTAGGAGGGACTAGGGGCCACGAGCAGTACTTC. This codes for CASSLGGTRGHEQYF. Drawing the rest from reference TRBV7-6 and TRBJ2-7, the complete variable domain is GAGVSQSPRYKVTKRGQDVALRCDPISGHVSLYWYRQALGQGPEFLTYFNYEAQQDKSGLPNDRFSAERPEGSISTLTIQRTEQRDSAMYRCASSLGGTRGHEQYFGPGTRLTVT.